Described below is a single TCR beta chain sequence and its context. Its antigen is unidentified. This CDR3 is built from 13 residues. The germline V gene encodes CDR1 MDHEN and CDR2 SYDVKM. Deletions cut 6 bases from V and 6 bases from J, with 15 bases between. As the starting material, 8 to 10 ml of fresh peripheral blood yielded the PBMCs. RNA transcripts provided the template for amplifying TCR beta CDR3 regions. HTBI primers were used in a first-round RT-PCR, which preceded a second-round multiplex PCR. One entry per CDR3 protein, called by TCRdb with MiXCR from the multiplex PCR reads. Of a few hundred thousand distinct CDR3 sequences listed, around 20% are singletons. This sample was included in a study of Graves' ophthalmopathy and Graves' hyperthyroidism. Study findings and constraints: Ophthalmopathy progression was predicted with 70.59% sensitivity and 72% to 80% specificity.

The origin of this receptor is a woman aged 18 to 35 with stable Graves' hyperthyroidism. The specimen sequenced was peripheral blood. The chain has TRBV28 and TRBJ2-7, with D tentatively TRBD2 (7 bases). The CDR3 nucleotides are TGTGCCAGCAGCATATCGGGGGGCGGCGAGCAGTACTTC. Its protein product is CASSISGGGEQYF.